Shown below are 27 T cell receptor beta chains from a single sample sequenced in a study of regulatory T cells in long-lasting Graves disease. Time point: newly diagnosed GD, antithyroid drugs for less than 3 months. Extracted PBMC RNA gave rise to the TCR library. Library construction for TCR beta used iRepertoire HTBI primers and Arm-PCR of CDR3 regions. TCRdb re-called the multiplex PCR reads with MiXCR, one entry per CDR3 protein. The sample lists over 300,000 distinct CDR3 sequences, about 14% occurring once. Material: peripheral blood mononuclear cells (PBMCs), obtained at new diagnosis, from a patient treated with antithyroid drugs. These receptor sequences come from a female donor with Graves disease.

At least ten counts were recorded for this clonotype. The V gene is TRBV9, the J gene TRBJ1-2; D gene uncertain. Germline V gene data show CDR1 as SGDLS and CDR2 as YYNGEE. There are 15 residues in the CDR3. With 3 bases removed from V and 0 bases from J, the gap between germline ends came to 12 bases. The CDR3 protein is CASSGNLQSNYGYTF. In nucleotides, the CDR3 is TGTGCCAGCAGCGGAAATTTACAATCTAACTATGGCTACACCTTC.

V usage is TRBV20-1 and J usage is TRBJ2-1; D gene unclear. The V end was cut by 0 bases, the J end by 4 bases, with 13 bases between. The CDR3 is 15 residues long. The V gene's germline CDR1 is DFQATT and CDR2 SNEGSKA (reference sequence). The CDR3 region is CSARDFRKLYNEQFF. The CDR3 bases are TGCAGTGCTAGAGATTTCCGGAAACTGTACAATGAGCAGTTCTTC.

This clonotype has just a few counts. The J gene is TRBJ2-5, the V gene TRBV28; no clear D. The V gene lost 9 bases and the J gene lost 3 bases, with 5 bases spanning the gap. The CDR3 runs to 10 residues. CDR1 is MDHEN and CDR2 is SYDVKM in the germline V gene. The DNA of the CDR3 is TGTGCCAGTCAAGAAGAGACCCAGTACTTC. It codes for CASQEETQYF.

This clonotype has ten or more counts. The rearrangement links TRBV12-3 or TRBV12-4 to TRBJ2-1; 13 positions agree with TRBD2. V shed 6 bases and J 7 bases; nucleotides not matched to a gene: 15. CDR3 length equals 18 residues. DNA for the CDR3: TGTGCCAGCAGCAAGACTAGCGGGAGGCCCGGGGGGGGGAATGAGCAGTTCTTC. Its protein is CASSKTSGRPGGGNEQFF.

This clonotype was observed at least ten times. DNA of the CDR3: TGTGCCAGCAGTTATGTGGGGAATTCCCTACTAAACACCGGGGAGCTGTTTTTT. Encoded protein: CASSYVGNSLLNTGELFF. The chain recombines TRBV6-5 with TRBJ2-2; D gene ambiguous. In germline, CDR1 is MNHEY, CDR2 SVGAGI. The CDR3 is 18 residues long. Trimming left V 3 bases short and J 2 bases short, with 19 bases between.

This clonotype was recorded many times. CDR3 sequence (DNA): TGTGCCAGCAGGGCGAGGGATGGCTACACCTTC. Amino acids: CASRARDGYTF. V usage is TRBV6-1 and J usage is TRBJ1-2; D is unclear. The ends were cut back, 6 bases at V and 6 bases at J, with 8 bases in the middle. The CDR3 sequence is 11 residues long. CDR1 is MNHNS, CDR2 SASEGT, per germline.

This clonotype was seen ten or more times. The gene calls are TRBV3-1 and TRBJ1-3; D uncertain. CDR3 length equals 13 residues. Trimming shortened V by 5 bases and J by 7 bases, and 12 bases separated the two germline ends. Germline lookup yields CDR1 LGHDT and CDR2 YNNKEL (reference sequence). The CDR3 spells CASSDGIGNTIYF. CDR3 bases: TGTGCCAGCAGCGATGGAATTGGGAACACCATATATTTT.

This clonotype has a count of ten or more. The chain couples TRBV7-2 to TRBJ2-4; D is possibly TRBD1 (5 bases). The V gene lost 2 bases and the J gene lost 13 bases, with 9 bases spanning the gap. The V gene's germline CDR1 is SGHTA and CDR2 FQGNSA. This CDR3 is built from 11 residues. Here the CDR3 DNA reads TGTGCCAGCAGCTTAAAAGGACACCAGTACTTC. It is translated as CASSLKGHQYF.

This chain joins TRBV10-3 and TRBJ1-1, with a tentative D call TRBD1 (6 bases). V was pared by 2 bases and J by 5 bases, with 12 bases between. The CDR3 sequence is 14 residues long. Germline values: CDR1 ENHRY, CDR2 SYGVKD. CDR3 loop: CAISEPGQRTEAFF. The CDR3 DNA sequence: TGTGCCATCAGTGAGCCAGGACAGAGGACTGAAGCTTTCTTT.

The chain links TRBV15 to TRBJ2-2; 10 bases are shared with TRBD2. Germline CDR1 LNHNV, CDR2 YYDKDF (reference sequence). J lost 5 bases, V lost 0 bases, and 6 bases had no gene match. The CDR3 covers 17 residues. This CDR3 is CATSRDRGGLATGELFF. CDR3 sequence (DNA): TGTGCCACCAGCAGAGATAGGGGGGGACTAGCGACCGGGGAGCTGTTTTTT. The full variable domain, its missing parts supplied by reference TRBV15 and TRBJ2-2, is DAMVIQNPRYQVTQFGKPVTLSCSQTLNHNVMYWYQQKSSQAPKLLFHYYDKDFNNEADTPDNFQSRRPNTSFCFLDIRSPGLGDTAMYLCATSRDRGGLATGELFFGEGSRLTVL.

Ten or more counts support this clonotype. V and J are TRBV2 and TRBJ1-5; 8 nucleotides match TRBD1. This CDR3 region has 16 residues. Germline V gene lookup returns CDR1 SNHLY and CDR2 FYNNEI. J gave up 6 bases and V 7 bases, and 14 bases lay outside the gene matches. CDR3 nucleotide sequence: TGTGCCAGCAAGAAGGGAACAGGGGGATCGGGTCAGCCCCAGCATTTT. It specifies CASKKGTGGSGQPQHF.

This clonotype occurred many times. V gene TRBV6-2 or TRBV6-3 combines with J gene TRBJ1-2; D unresolved. Germline CDR1 MNHEY, CDR2 SVGEGT. The V end lost 2 bases, the J end lost 4 bases, and 8 bases lay between the germline ends. The CDR3 runs to 13 residues. The CDR3 reads CASSYGLIYGYTF. For the CDR3, the DNA is TGTGCCAGCAGTTACGGCCTGATCTATGGCTACACCTTC.

This clonotype occurred many times. CDR3 coding DNA: TGTGCCAGCAGCCAAGAGAGCAATCAGCCCCAGCATTTT. This codes for CASSQESNQPQHF. This sequence joins TRBV3-1 and TRBJ1-5; no clear D. In germline, CDR1 is LGHDT, CDR2 YNNKEL (reference sequence). V was cut by 0 bases and J by 1 base, with 1 base left in between. The CDR3 length is 13 residues.

This chain uses TRBV5-1 with TRBJ2-5, with a possible D match to TRBD2 (6 bases). CDR3 size: 14 residues. Germline CDR1 reads SGHRS; CDR2 reads YFSETQ. Trimming stripped 2 bases from V and 9 bases from J, with 17 bases between. The CDR3 coding sequence is TGCGCCAGCAGCTTTCTGCTGGAGGGGCAGGCCCAGTACTTC. This codes for CASSFLLEGQAQYF.

This clonotype was recorded at least ten times. The chain employs TRBV12-3 or TRBV12-4 and TRBJ2-5, with D possibly TRBD1 on 6 matching bases. The CDR3 spans 14 residues. The V end was cut by 6 bases, the J end by 4 bases, with 15 bases between. The CDR3 loop reads CASSPSPRGETQYF. CDR3 sequence (DNA): TGTGCCAGCAGCCCATCCCCCAGGGGAGAGACCCAGTACTTC.

J is TRBJ2-6 and V is TRBV10-3; D perhaps matches TRBD1 (5 bases). The germline V gene has CDR1 ENHRY and CDR2 SYGVKD. CDR3 length: 15 amino acids. The ends were cut back, 4 bases at V and 4 bases at J, with 11 bases in the middle. CDR3 bases: TGTGCCATCAGTGGGGCAGGGTACGGGGCCAACGTCCTGACTTTC. Translating it yields CAISGAGYGANVLTF.

This clonotype was observed a few times. The CDR3 protein is CASSPRIGGNNYGYTF. CDR3 DNA: TGTGCCAGCTCACCGCGCATCGGGGGAAATAACTATGGCTACACCTTC. The V gene is TRBV18, the J gene TRBJ1-2; TRBD1 might be the D (5 bases). CDR3 size: 16 residues. Trimming took 3 bases from V and 1 from J, leaving 15 bases between them. Germline values: CDR1 KGHSH, CDR2 LQKENI.

In its sample, this clonotype was seen many times. The chain has TRBV12-3 or TRBV12-4 and TRBJ2-1; 9 bases align to TRBD2. Losses at the gene ends were 7 bases for V and 5 bases for J; bases not matched to a gene: 12. The CDR3 spans 16 residues. CDR3 DNA: TGTGCCAGCAACGAACGTGGCCTAGCGGGAAACAATGAGCAGTTCTTC. It yields the protein CASNERGLAGNNEQFF.

This clonotype was recorded at least ten times. The limits of the CDR3 on the DNA are not certain, so only TCRdb's listed CDR3 is given. The chain links TRBV11-2 to TRBJ2-1; the table gives TRBD2 as D, unverified against the DNA. The CDR3 region is 16 residues in length, termini included. Looked up from germline, CDR1 is SGHAT and CDR2 is FQNNGV. CDR3 in amino acids: CASSFLWGRDYNEQFF.

This chain links TRBV7-2 with TRBJ2-7; 11 nucleotides match TRBD2. Trimming removed 1 base from V and 2 bases from J; junction bases left unmatched: 7. The CDR3 runs 17 residues. Looked up from germline, CDR1 is SGHTA and CDR2 is FQGNSA. The CDR3 bases are TGTGCCAGCAGCTTAGTCTTAGCGGGAGGGACCCCCTACGAGCAGTACTTC. It is translated as CASSLVLAGGTPYEQYF.

This clonotype was seen ten or more times. J is TRBJ2-1 and V is TRBV27; the match to TRBD1 covers 7 bases. There are 16 residues in the CDR3. V lost 0 bases and J lost 3; bases outside the gene matches: 5. Germline V lookup: CDR1 MNHEY, CDR2 SMNVEV (reference sequence). In DNA form, the CDR3 reads TGTGCCAGCAGTTTATCCGCAGGGGGATTCTACAATGAGCAGTTCTTC. It yields the protein CASSLSAGGFYNEQFF.

This clonotype was observed a few times. This CDR3 is CASSSTTGIHEQFF. CDR3 nucleotide sequence: TGTGCCAGCAGCTCTACGACAGGGATCCATGAGCAGTTCTTC. The rearrangement joins TRBV12-3 or TRBV12-4 to TRBJ2-1, with 7 bases matching TRBD1. The CDR3 loop spans 14 amino acids. J gave up 8 bases and V 6 bases, and 10 bases lay outside the gene matches.

Of note for this clonotype: One end of the junction does not line up with germline, which may come from a read error. The chain has TRBV15 and TRBJ2-1; D could derive from TRBD1 or TRBD2 (5 bases each). This CDR3 comprises 17 residues. Per the germline V gene, CDR1 is LNHNV and CDR2 is YYDKDF (reference sequence). The CDR3 DNA follows: TGTGCCACCAGCAGAGCCACCGGGACCGGCTCCTACAATGGGCAGTTCTTC. Protein sequence: CATSRATGTGSYNGQFF. Full variable domain (rest looked up from reference TRBV15 and TRBJ2-1): DAMVIQNPRYQVTQFGKPVTLSCSQTLNHNVMYWYQQKSSQAPKLLFHYYDKDFNNEADTPDNFQSRRPNTSFCFLDIRSPGLGDTAMYLCATSRATGTGSYNGQFFGPGTRLTVL.

This clonotype has ten or more counts. This sequence joins TRBV15 and TRBJ1-4, with 9 bases identical to TRBD1. Germline values: CDR1 LNHNV, CDR2 YYDKDF (reference sequence). This CDR3 spans 16 amino acids. V was clipped by 0 bases and J by 5 bases; unmatched bases: 4. CDR3 in DNA: TGTGCCACCAGCAGAGATCGTGGACAGGGGAATGAAAAACTGTTTTTT. Translating gives CATSRDRGQGNEKLFF.

In this sample, this clonotype turned up many times. The chain has TRBV5-1 and TRBJ1-5; 7 bases are a match to TRBD1. CDR1 is SGHRS, CDR2 YFSETQ, per germline. CDR3 length equals 15 residues. The trim removed 0 bases at V and 7 bases at J, leaving 7 bases unmatched. In nucleotides, the CDR3 is TGCGCCAGCAGCTTGGGACAGGGTCAGGGGCAGCCCCAGCATTTT. This codes for CASSLGQGQGQPQHF.

This clonotype was observed at least ten times. The CDR3, as DNA: TGTGCCAGCAGGGAGGGAACTGAAGCTTTCTTT. It specifies CASREGTEAFF. The V and J genes are TRBV28 and TRBJ1-1, with D unclear. With 6 bases removed from V and 5 bases from J, the gap between germline ends came to 7 bases. The CDR3 loop spans 11 amino acids. Germline V lookup: CDR1 MDHEN, CDR2 SYDVKM.

This clonotype was counted between two and nine times. This chain connects TRBV13 to TRBJ2-2; 8 bases line up with TRBD2. Germline V gives CDR1 PRHDT, CDR2 FYEKMQ (reference sequence). This CDR3 is 15 amino acids long. V trimming: 4 bases; J trimming: 4 bases; junction bases outside the gene matches: 5. The CDR3 reads CASSSGGGTTGELFF. For the CDR3, the DNA is TGTGCCAGCAGCTCGGGCGGGGGGACCACCGGGGAGCTGTTTTTT.